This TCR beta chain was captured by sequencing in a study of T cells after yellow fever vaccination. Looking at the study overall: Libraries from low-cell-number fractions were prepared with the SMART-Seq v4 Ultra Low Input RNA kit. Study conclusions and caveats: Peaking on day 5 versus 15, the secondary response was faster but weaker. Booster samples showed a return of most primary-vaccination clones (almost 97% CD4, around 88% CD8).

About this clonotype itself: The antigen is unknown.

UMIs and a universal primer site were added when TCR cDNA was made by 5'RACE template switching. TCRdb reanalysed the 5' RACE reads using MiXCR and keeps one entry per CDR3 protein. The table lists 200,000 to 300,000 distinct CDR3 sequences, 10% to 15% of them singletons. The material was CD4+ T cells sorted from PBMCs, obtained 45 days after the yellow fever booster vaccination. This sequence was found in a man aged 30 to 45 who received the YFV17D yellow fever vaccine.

CDR3 nucleotide sequence: TGTGCCAGCAGCCGACGATCCTATGGCTACACCTTC. Protein: CASSRRSYGYTF. The chain recombines TRBV7-8 with TRBJ1-2, with D hard to call. The CDR3 is made up of 12 amino acids. V gave up 5 bases and J gave up 4 bases, with 8 bases separating them. Germline lookup yields CDR1 SGHVS and CDR2 FQNEAQ. The whole variable domain, filled in from reference TRBV7-8 and TRBJ1-2, reads GAGVSQSPRYKVAKRGQDVALRCDPISGHVSLFWYQQALGQGPEFLTYFQNEAQLDKSGLPSDRFFAERPEGSVSTLKIQRTQQEDSAVYLCASSRRSYGYTFGSGTRLTVV.